The next 13 T cell receptor beta chains were all read from a single sample in a study of blood T cells in healthy people across ages. Sample-barcoded 5' priming and a J-beta primer mix drove a second PCR of about 6 to 12 cycles. MiXCR was run by TCRdb on the 5' RACE reads, yielding one entry per CDR3 protein. Counted here are over a million distinct CDR3 sequences, almost 25% occurring once; the ten biggest clones make up 0.75%. These records were also assigned to another study, of T cells of mothers and their children.

Sequencing was carried out using blood. The origin of the receptors is a girl aged 2 to 9 in good health.

The CDR3 bases are TGTGCCAGCACGGAGGGGGGACAGGGTAACTTTGGAAACACCATATATTTT. As protein: CASTEGGQGNFGNTIYF. The rearrangement joins TRBV6-1 to TRBJ1-3, with 9 positions matching TRBD1. Germline V gives CDR1 MNHNS, CDR2 SASEGT. This CDR3 region has 17 residues. The V gene end was trimmed by 7 bases and the J gene end by 3 bases; junction bases not matched to a gene: 13.

This clonotype turned up a few times. The chain carries TRBV15 and TRBJ2-3, with 8 bases that match TRBD2. CDR3 length equals 16 residues. Germline CDR1 is LNHNV and CDR2 is YYDKDF (reference sequence). Trimming at V came to 5 bases and at J to 2 bases, leaving 9 bases not matched to a gene. The CDR3: CATSAGRTSITDTQYF. In DNA form, the CDR3 reads TGTGCCACCAGCGCAGGGCGGACTAGCATCACAGATACGCAGTATTTT.

Worth noting for this clonotype: At one of its ends the junction is not consistent with the germline gene, which may arise from a read error. The chain joins TRBV28 to TRBJ2-5; D call uncertain. From germline, CDR1 is MDHEN and CDR2 SYDVKM. The CDR3 totals 13 residues. The CDR3 DNA sequence: TGTGCCAGCAGTTTGAGTGCCAAACCCGTGCCGTTCTTC. Its protein product is CASSLSAKPVPFF.

The chain is built from TRBV12-3 or TRBV12-4 and TRBJ2-5, with 9 bases identical to TRBD2. TRBJ2-7 explains the end of the DNA better; the J call may be wrong. This CDR3 spans 15 amino acids. The CDR3 DNA reads TGTGCCAGCAGTTTTAGCAGCGGGAGGTCCTACGAGCAGTACTTC. As protein: CASSFSSGRSYEQYF.

The chain carries TRBV7-2 and TRBJ1-1; D unclear. CDR3 size: 12 residues. V lost 5 bases and J 11 bases, leaving 15 bases between the germline ends. CDR1 is SGHTA, CDR2 FQGNSA, per germline. The CDR3 reads CASSGATQRAFF. For the CDR3, the DNA is TGTGCCAGCAGCGGTGCAACACAGAGGGCTTTCTTT.

V usage is TRBV25-1 and J usage is TRBJ2-7; D is unresolved. Germline-derived CDR1 and CDR2 are MGHDK and SYGVNS. Trimming took 4 bases from V and 3 from J, leaving 13 bases between them. There are 14 residues in the CDR3. CDR3 nucleotides: TGTGCCAGCAGTGGGTATCTTGGCGACTACGAGCAGTACTTC. Amino acids: CASSGYLGDYEQYF.

This clonotype was counted at least ten times. V and J are TRBV28 and TRBJ2-5, with no clear D. Germline lookup yields CDR1 MDHEN and CDR2 SYDVKM. With 7 bases removed from V and 4 bases from J, the gap between germline ends came to 19 bases. CDR3 length: 15 amino acids. The CDR3 spells CASTLTSEALETQYF. The CDR3, as DNA: TGTGCCAGCACTCTTACTTCAGAGGCTCTAGAGACCCAGTACTTC. Supplemented by reference TRBV28 and TRBJ2-5, the full variable domain reads DVKVTQSSRYLVKRTGEKVFLECVQDMDHENMFWYRQDPGLGLRLIYFSYDVKMKEKGDIPEGYSVSREKKERFSLILESASTNQTSMYLCASTLTSEALETQYFGPGTRLLVL.

This clonotype has just a few counts. The chain has TRBV12-5 and TRBJ1-4; D remains unclear. CDR3 length equals 18 residues. Germline CDR1 and CDR2: LGHNT and FRNRAP. Trimming removed 2 bases from V and 7 bases from J, with 23 bases in between. CDR3 DNA sequence: TGTGCTAGTGGTTTGTTACGTCAACAGCTGGGTCCGATTGAAAAACTGTTTTTT. It encodes CASGLLRQQLGPIEKLFF.

This clonotype came up a few times. This chain links TRBV20-1 with TRBJ2-7, with a weak D call TRBD1 (6 bases). Germline V gives CDR1 DFQATT, CDR2 SNEGSKA (reference sequence). Deletions cut 7 bases from V and 0 bases from J, with 16 bases between. The length of the CDR3 is 14 residues. The CDR3: CSGNRVGSSYEQYF. In DNA form, the CDR3 reads TGCAGTGGCAACAGGGTGGGGAGCTCCTACGAGCAGTACTTC.

This clonotype was picked up one time. The chain employs TRBV20-1 and TRBJ2-4; D may be TRBD1 or TRBD2 (5 bases each). There are 12 residues in the CDR3. Deletions cut 5 bases from V and 7 bases from J, with 12 bases between. Germline V gene lookup returns CDR1 DFQATT and CDR2 SNEGSKA (reference sequence). CDR3 DNA: TGCAGTGCTGTGGGGGTGCGGAACATTCAGTACTTC. Amino acid sequence: CSAVGVRNIQYF.

This clonotype was found a few times. Written as DNA, the CDR3 is TGTGCCAGCTACCGGCCCGGGTATGGCTACACCTTC. It translates to CASYRPGYGYTF. V gene TRBV28 combines with J gene TRBJ1-2; D is undetermined. CDR1 and CDR2 from the germline V gene are MDHEN and SYDVKM. The CDR3 length is 12 residues. The V and J ends lost 8 bases and 5 bases respectively, with 12 bases between them.

This clonotype was counted only a few times. This rearrangement joins TRBV7-9 to TRBJ1-2, with D hard to call. V gave up 0 bases and J gave up 5 bases, with 10 bases separating them. The CDR3 is 14 residues long. Germline V lookup: CDR1 SEHNR, CDR2 FQNEAQ (reference sequence). CDR3 coding DNA: TGTGCCAGCAGCTTAGCGGGGTTCGAATATGGCTACACCTTC. It is translated as CASSLAGFEYGYTF. Full variable domain (missing parts from reference TRBV7-9 and TRBJ1-2): DTGVSQNPRHKITKRGQNVTFRCDPISEHNRLYWYRQTLGQGPEFLTYFQNEAQLEKSRLLSDRFSAERPKGSFSTLEIQRTEQGDSAMYLCASSLAGFEYGYTFGSGTRLTVV.

The sample holds a few counts of this clonotype. V usage is TRBV29-1 and J usage is TRBJ1-2; unclear D gene. V lost 4 bases and J lost 3, with 12 bases in between. The germline gives CDR1 SQVTM, CDR2 ANQGSEA. The CDR3 consists of 13 residues. The CDR3 nucleotides read TGCAGCGTTGTTAACACGGAATACTATGGCTACACCTTC. This sequence encodes CSVVNTEYYGYTF. The complete variable domain, with remaining parts taken from reference TRBV29-1 and TRBJ1-2, reads SAVISQKPSRDICQRGTSLTIQCQVDSQVTMMFWYRQQPGQSLTLIATANQGSEATYESGFVIDKFPISRPNLTFSTLTVSNMSPEDSSIYLCSVVNTEYYGYTFGSGTRLTVV.